The T cell receptor beta chain under discussion was sequenced for a study of blood T cell repertoires in COVID-19. Study background: Some COVID-19 samples were acute and others convalescent; all came from the United States, Italy and Spain. Sample material is recorded as cDNA or gDNA derived from T cells, B-cell-depleted T cells, or PBMCs.

Which cohort a participant joined came from the clinical history participants gave. J gave up 4 bases and V 3 bases, and 17 bases lay outside the gene matches. The CDR3 length is 19 residues. Germline CDR1 reads LNHDA; CDR2 reads SQIVND (reference sequence). The authors' processing: Researchers report that nucleated cell counts were estimated from reference gene primer amplification. Sequencing used immunoSEQ multiplex PCR; TCRdb keeps in-frame clones, though not all of them. V and J calls and clone size are as listed in that table; D and trimming were resolved from the DNA. Among roughly 450,000 clones, around 90% were seen once, and the ten largest hold 0.6%. This clone was recorded once.

The rearrangement links TRBV19 to TRBJ1-2, with 10 nucleotides matching TRBD1. The sequenced sample consisted of PBMCs or T cells enriched from blood (not recorded which). The TCR sequence derives from a man younger than 35 who had recovered from COVID-19. CDR3 nucleotide sequence: TGTGCCAGTAGTATGGGGACAGGGGACACCTTTCTGACATCCTATGGCTACACCTTC. It specifies CASSMGTGDTFLTSYGYTF.